The next 4 T cell receptor beta chains were all read from a single sample in a study of CD8+CD57+ T cells in acquired aplastic anemia. Before being chosen for sequencing, patients had shown CD8+CD57+ cell expansion by flow cytometry. TCR beta VDJ and CDR3 were profiled, and genomic DNA was the template. From the reads, TCRdb called clonotypes with MiXCR, one entry per CDR3 protein. This table holds 120,000 or so distinct CDR3 sequences, approximately 40% found once. The sample taken for sequencing was sorted CD4+, CD8+, or CD8+CD57+ T cells (not recorded which) from PBMCs. All receptors come from a human donor with aplastic anemia.

At least ten counts were recorded for this clonotype. The chain joins TRBV5-1 to TRBJ2-5; 12 bases align to TRBD2. After removal of 0 bases from V and 4 bases from J, the junction contained 7 bases not matched to a gene. This CDR3 has 17 amino acids. Germline V lookup: CDR1 SGHRS, CDR2 YFSETQ. CDR3 region: CASSLEALAGGRETQYF. The CDR3 DNA follows: TGCGCCAGCAGCTTGGAGGCCCTAGCGGGGGGGAGAGAGACCCAGTACTTC.

The CDR3, as DNA: TGTGCCAGCAGTTCTGGACGGGGGGGTAGCAATCAGCCCCAGCATTTT. Protein sequence: CASSSGRGGSNQPQHF. The chain uses TRBV12-3 or TRBV12-4 and TRBJ1-5, with a possible D match to TRBD1 (5 bases). The CDR3 contains 16 residues. V was pared by 4 bases and J by 0 bases, with 13 bases between.

This clonotype was detected many times. J is TRBJ1-6 and V is TRBV20-1; TRBD1 might be the D (6 bases). Germline V gives CDR1 DFQATT, CDR2 SNEGSKA (reference sequence). V shed 1 base and J shed 8 bases, with 15 bases lying between them. This CDR3 has 15 amino acids. The chain's CDR3 is CSARGQESRYSPLHF. The CDR3 DNA sequence: TGCAGTGCTAGAGGACAGGAATCAAGGTATTCACCCCTCCACTTT.

Ten or more counts support this clonotype. The rearrangement joins TRBV4-3 to TRBJ2-1; possibly TRBD1 for D (7 bases). Germline V lookup: CDR1 LGHNA, CDR2 YSLEER. The V end was cut by 0 bases, the J end by 7 bases, with 16 bases between. The CDR3 has 16 residues. DNA of the CDR3: TGCGCCAGCAGCCAAGAGACCAGGGGGGACCTAAATGAGCAGTTCTTC. Translated, it gives CASSQETRGDLNEQFF.